A selection of T cell receptor beta chains follows, all from one sample in a study of OX40 agonist ivuxolimab in advanced cancers. Sequenced by immunoSEQ multiplex PCR; TCRdb stores in-frame clones only, minus some. This sample has tens of thousands of clones, with about 90% found just once. The material sequenced was CD4+ or CD8+ T cells sorted from blood, taken in a trial of the OX40 agonist ivuxolimab. The source is an adult with an advanced solid tumor such as melanoma, head and neck, liver or kidney cancer. Both conserved end residues are trimmed from each CDR3. The order of the fields is V gene, J gene, CDR3 protein.

TRBV7-9,TRBJ1-2,ASSLAVQGGGGYYGYT
TRBV19,TRBJ2-3,ASNGQGGWDTQY
TRBV11-2,TRBJ2-5,ASTGWGHRETQY
TRBV6-4,TRBJ1-4,ASRVPSGTANEKLF
TRBV2,TRBJ2-7,ASSGTSGTEQY
TRBV11-2,TRBJ2-5,ASSPPLGGSTETQY
TRBV4-3,TRBJ2-5,ASSHESGRAETQY
TRBV4-2,TRBJ2-7,ASSQKGLAGVHEQY
TRBV2,TRBJ1-2,ASSEDRGPDGYT
TRBV27,TRBJ2-7,ASSFGGEANEQY
TRBV16,TRBJ2-7,ASSPSGTGSYEQY
TRBV4-3,TRBJ1-1,ASSQDPTGSTEAF
TRBV19,TRBJ1-6,ASSIETGGSPLH
TRBV7-9,TRBJ2-7,ASSSLTGYEQY
TRBV6-5,TRBJ2-2,ASRRGGSNTGELF
TRBV15,TRBJ1-5,ATSRVGGGNSQPQH
TRBV7-2,TRBJ1-5,ASSVTGGSGQPQH
TRBV19,TRBJ2-7,ASSTRDRDEQY
TRBV5-6,TRBJ2-2,ASSFQREGGTGELF
TRBV19,TRBJ2-1,ASSIDELAGVGNEQF
TRBV16,TRBJ2-1,ASSQSVRGNLPGQF
TRBV28,TRBJ1-2,ASSFRGLNYGYT
TRBV27,TRBJ2-7,ASRGGDSYEQY
TRBV11-3,TRBJ2-7,ASSPRTGTGDISYEQY
TRBV6-5,TRBJ1-4,ASSYQGTRSNEKLF
TRBV6-1,TRBJ2-5,ASRARGGMGETQY
TRBV4-2,TRBJ2-2,ASSQLQLAGDSQNTGELF
TRBV11-3,TRBJ2-5,ASSLDQVRDAQY
TRBV4-3,TRBJ2-2,ASSLTRTSGLGTGELF
TRBV9,TRBJ1-3,ASSVVADSGNTIY
TRBV28,TRBJ2-7,ASSGGQLTSYEQY
TRBV4-1,TRBJ2-3,ASSHATGGSDTQY
TRBV19,TRBJ1-6,ASSFGTDYSPLH
TRBV10-3,TRBJ2-1,AISSAENPDEQF
TRBV7-8,TRBJ2-7,ASSLGGGSEQY
TRBV28,TRBJ1-2,ASSLSGQGPYYGYT
TRBV18,TRBJ2-2,ASSPGSTGPTGELF
TRBV13,TRBJ2-1,ASSFRRLAGLYNEQF
TRBV29-1,TRBJ2-7,SVEVRGYEQY
TRBV2,TRBJ2-7,ASSERAASREQY
TRBV15,TRBJ2-3,ATSRDRLNSDTQY
TRBV9,TRBJ1-2,ASSVARGTTNYGYT
TRBV7-9,TRBJ2-6,ASSRPGQGATGANVLT
TRBV4-3,TRBJ2-7,ASSHSRGYEQY
TRBV7-2,TRBJ1-2,ASSIPLRQGIKHYGYT
TRBV28,TRBJ2-5,ASSFTSGVQETQY
TRBV6-6,TRBJ2-7,ASTGGWPYEQY
TRBV2,TRBJ1-5,ASSEEEEDSWFHQPQH
TRBV6-6,TRBJ2-1,ASSETGTGNEQF
TRBV4-2,TRBJ1-6,ASSQRAGDSPLH
TRBV7-8,TRBJ1-4,ASSLVGVDLF
TRBV6-1,TRBJ2-5,ASMGDSGSGGTQY
TRBV7-2,TRBJ2-3,ASSLPAPIGGSDTQY
TRBV11-2,TRBJ2-5,ASSLGSLNQETQY
TRBV4-3,TRBJ2-7,ASSQDGDPNDEQY
TRBV19,TRBJ2-1,ASSIRGEDEQF
TRBV5-6,TRBJ1-3,ASSQDHTIY
TRBV7-9,TRBJ2-1,ASRTGSSYNEQF
TRBV13,TRBJ2-5,ASSEDGETQY
TRBV7-9,TRBJ2-7,ASRMTGTYEQY